In its sample, the clone carrying this T cell receptor (beta chain) was seen many times. The data derive from a study of T-cell reconstitution after alpha-beta-depleted transplantation in children. The TCRbeta library was prepared with unique molecular identifiers. From the PCR reads, TCRdb called clonotypes with MiXCR, one entry per CDR3 protein. The sample carries about 400,000 distinct CDR3 sequences, around 20% recorded once. This clonotype was obtained from a human donor who donated a stem cell graft to a child with acute myeloid leukemia. Sequenced here: PBMCs from the stem cell graft donor, sampled from the stem cell graft.

CDR3 sequence: CASSVGLLTSGTYNEQFF. CDR3 in DNA: TGTGCCAGCAGCGTAGGGCTACTGACTAGCGGGACCTACAATGAGCAGTTCTTC. The chain couples TRBV9 to TRBJ2-1; 11 nucleotides agree with TRBD2. V gave up 0 bases and J gave up 2 bases; unmatched junction bases: 7. CDR3 length: 18 amino acids. Germline CDR1 is SGDLS and CDR2 is YYNGEE. The full variable domain, with the rest looked up from reference TRBV9 and TRBJ2-1, is DSGVTQTPKHLITATGQRVTLRCSPRSGDLSVYWYQQSLDQGLQFLIQYYNGEERAKGNILERFSAQQFPDLHSELNLSSLELGDSALYFCASSVGLLTSGTYNEQFFGPGTRLTVL.